The 2 T cell receptor beta chains below were found in one sample sequenced in a study of T cells in Graves' hyperthyroidism and ophthalmopathy. Amplification targeted TCR beta CDR3 regions from RNA transcripts. TCR CDR3 regions were first amplified by RT-PCR with HTBI primers. One entry per CDR3 protein results from TCRdb running MiXCR on the multiplex PCR reads. The repertoire has a few hundred thousand distinct CDR3 sequences, 20% to 25% of them found once; the top ten carry less than 65%. Sequenced input: blood. The receptor source for this set is a woman in her 70s with Graves' ophthalmopathy.

This clonotype has a handful of counts. V and J are TRBV6-1 and TRBJ1-1; D is perhaps TRBD1 (5 bases). The CDR3 runs to 13 residues. Germline loops: CDR1 MNHNS, CDR2 SASEGT. Trimming removed 7 bases at V and 3 bases at J, with 12 bases between. CDR3 amino acids: CASTGRGDTEAFF. CDR3 DNA: TGTGCCAGCACCGGACGGGGCGACACTGAAGCTTTCTTT.

This clonotype turned up a few times. This sequence joins TRBV6-2 or TRBV6-3 and TRBJ2-5, with 7 nucleotides matching TRBD2. V lost 2 bases and J lost 5; bases outside the gene matches: 8. This CDR3 contains 15 residues. CDR1 is MNHEY, CDR2 SVGEGT, per germline. CDR3 sequence: CASSYPTGGGETQYF. The CDR3 DNA reads as TGTGCCAGCAGTTACCCCACCGGGGGAGGGGAGACCCAGTACTTC.